This entry lists 5 T cell receptor beta chains sequenced from one sample in a study of cytotoxic CD8 clonotypes in ibrutinib-treated CLL. Clones were read by immunoSEQ multiplex PCR, and TCRdb kept only the in-frame ones, dropping some. The sample has about 16,000 clones, around 63% seen once; the top ten hold 15% to 20%. The material sequenced was PBMCs, taken before ibrutinib treatment. These receptors all come from a human donor with chronic lymphocytic leukemia.

The rearrangement joins TRBV7-2 to TRBJ2-3; possible D gene TRBD2, 6 bases. Germline V gene data show CDR1 as SGHTA and CDR2 as FQGNSA. This CDR3 region has 14 residues. Trimming stripped 5 bases from V and 0 bases from J, with 9 bases between. In nucleotides, the CDR3 is TGTGCCAGCAGCACCGGAGGGAGCACAGATACGCAGTATTTT. Amino acids: CASSTGGSTDTQYF.

This rearrangement joins TRBV30 to TRBJ1-5; 7 bases are shared with TRBD1. This CDR3 region has 16 residues. Germline V CDR1 and CDR2: GTSNPN, SVGIG (reference sequence). V gave up 2 bases and J gave up 4 bases; unmatched junction bases: 11. The CDR3 DNA is TGTGCCTGGAGTCCACTGCCAGGGGGGCTGAATCAGCCCCAGCATTTT. Translated: CAWSPLPGGLNQPQHF.

The J gene is TRBJ1-5, the V gene TRBV19, with 7 positions matching TRBD1. CDR3 length equals 15 residues. The germline V gene has CDR1 LNHDA and CDR2 SQIVND (reference sequence). J was trimmed by 3 bases and V by 3 bases; bases with no gene match: 5. The chain's CDR3 is CASSIGDRANQPQHF. Here the CDR3 DNA reads TGTGCCAGTAGTATCGGGGACAGAGCCAATCAGCCCCAGCATTTT.

A few counts support this clone. CDR3 DNA: TGTGCCAGCAGTTCACAGGGGGCTGGCGGGGAGCTGTTTTTT. It codes for CASSSQGAGGELFF. This chain joins TRBV6-6 and TRBJ2-2, with TRBD1 matching 9 bases. The CDR3 runs 14 residues. J was trimmed by 7 bases and V by 4 bases; bases with no gene match: 4. CDR1 is MNHNY and CDR2 is SVGAGI in the germline V gene (reference sequence).

The J gene is TRBJ2-3, the V gene TRBV7-8; 13 bases are shared with TRBD2. The CDR3 covers 17 residues. Germline V gives CDR1 SGHVS, CDR2 FQNEAQ. Losses at the gene ends were 1 base for V and 4 bases for J; bases not matched to a gene: 5. In nucleotides, the CDR3 is TGTGCCAGCAGCTTAGAGTGGACTAGCGGGGGTGCAGATACGCAGTATTTT. This encodes CASSLEWTSGGADTQYF.